Following are 28 T cell receptor beta chains from one sample sequenced in a study of blood T cells in healthy people across ages. Primed by a sample-barcoded 5' primer and a J-beta primer mix, a second PCR proceeded for about 6 to 11 cycles. TCRdb re-called the 5' RACE reads through MiXCR, storing one row per CDR3 protein. The sample lists 650,000 to 1,000,000 distinct CDR3 sequences; 30% to 45% were seen once. The sequenced sample consisted of blood. These TCRs come from a young man in good health.

The V and J genes are TRBV20-1 and TRBJ2-3; D is undetermined. The V and J ends lost 1 base and 10 bases respectively, with 30 bases between them. Germline V CDR1 and CDR2: DFQATT, SNEGSKA (reference sequence). The CDR3 covers 18 residues. CDR3 nucleotides: TGCAGTGCTAGAGTTCCCGAATCTACTACCCACTATCGTGATCCGCAGTATTTT. It is translated as CSARVPESTTHYRDPQYF.

The chain employs TRBV14 and TRBJ2-7; no clear D. Germline CDR1 is SGHDN and CDR2 is FVKESK. The germline V and J ends were trimmed by 0 bases and 7 bases, with 13 bases remaining between them. The CDR3 length is 14 residues. Here the CDR3 reads CASSQEKDLLEQYF. CDR3 nucleotides: TGTGCCAGCAGCCAAGAGAAGGATCTGTTGGAGCAGTACTTC.

The chain is built from TRBV12-3 or TRBV12-4 and TRBJ1-1, with a tentative D call TRBD1 (6 bases). The CDR3 totals 14 residues. V lost 6 bases and J 4 bases, leaving 15 bases between the germline ends. The CDR3 region has the DNA TGTGCCAGCAGCCCTCAGGGGTTAAGCACTGAAGCTTTCTTT. Its translation is CASSPQGLSTEAFF.

J is TRBJ2-7 and V is TRBV7-9, with 7 bases that match TRBD2. This CDR3 has 14 amino acids. Germline loops: CDR1 SEHNR, CDR2 FQNEAQ (reference sequence). V shed 5 bases and J 3 bases; nucleotides not matched to a gene: 7. Here the CDR3 reads CASSPSGGFYEQYF. In DNA form, the CDR3 reads TGTGCCAGCAGCCCGTCGGGGGGATTCTACGAGCAGTACTTC.

This clonotype was counted between two and nine times. One end of the junction varies from germline; a read error may be responsible. The chain has TRBV30 and TRBJ2-1, with TRBD2 identical over 12 bases. CDR3 length equals 17 residues. Germline loops: CDR1 GTSNPN, CDR2 SVGIG (reference sequence). CDR3 bases: TGTGCCTGGAGTGTATCTCGGACTAGCGGGACCTATAATGAGCAGTTCTTC. Protein: CAWSVSRTSGTYNEQFF. The entire variable domain, with the rest obtained from reference TRBV30 and TRBJ2-1, is as follows: SQTIHQWPATLVQPVGSPLSLECTVEGTSNPNLYWYRQAAGRGLQLLFYSVGIGQISSEVPQNLSASRPQDRQFILSSKKLLLSDSGFYLCAWSVSRTSGTYNEQFFGPGTRLTVL.

This clonotype was seen repeatedly, ten times or more. The CDR3 nucleotides are TGTGCCAGCAGCCCCACAGATACGCAGTATTTT. Protein sequence: CASSPTDTQYF. This sequence joins TRBV18 and TRBJ2-3, with D uncertain. The CDR3 totals 11 residues. V gave up 8 bases and J gave up 2 bases, with 5 bases separating them. CDR1 KGHSH and CDR2 LQKENI come from the germline V gene.

This clonotype appeared many times. The DNA for the CDR3 is TGTGCCAGCAGCCAGGGGGGGGCTGGTAACTATGGCTACACCTTC. Translating it yields CASSQGGAGNYGYTF. This chain joins TRBV4-2 and TRBJ1-2; TRBD1 is a possible D gene (6 bases). CDR3 size: 15 residues. Trimming removed 3 bases from V and 1 base from J, with 12 bases in between. Germline CDR1 reads LGHNA; CDR2 reads YNFKEQ.

About this clonotype itself: A much larger clone is a single base away; this may be a read error. This chain uses TRBV7-2 with TRBJ2-5; D may be TRBD1 (5 bases). Trimming took 5 bases from V and 3 from J, leaving 13 bases between them. This CDR3 is 14 amino acids long. The germline gives CDR1 SGHTA, CDR2 FQGNSA. The CDR3 DNA reads as TGTGCCAGCAGCGTAGTGGTGACAGAAGAGACCCAGTACTTC. This gives the protein CASSVVVTEETQYF.

The chain recombines TRBV5-1 with TRBJ2-2, with 7 bases aligning to TRBD1. Germline V gene data show CDR1 as SGHRS and CDR2 as YFSETQ. Germline trimming cut 7 bases from V and 1 base from J; bases unmatched to any gene: 1. This CDR3 contains 13 residues. The CDR3 DNA is TGCGCCAGCGGACAGGAGAACACCGGGGAGCTGTTTTTT. Translation gives CASGQENTGELFF. Looking up the rest from reference TRBV5-1 and TRBJ2-2 gives the full variable domain: KAGVTQTPRYLIKTRGQQVTLSCSPISGHRSVSWYQQTPGQGLQFLFEYFSETQRNKGNFPGRFSGRQFSNSRSEMNVSTLELGDSALYLCASGQENTGELFFGEGSRLTVL.

The chain joins TRBV27 to TRBJ1-2, with 7 bases fitting TRBD1. The CDR3 extends over 13 amino acids. Germline trimming cut 5 bases from V and 3 bases from J; bases unmatched to any gene: 3. CDR1 MNHEY and CDR2 SMNVEV come from the germline V gene (reference sequence). Written as DNA, the CDR3 is TGTGCCAGCAGTACAGGGGACCACTATGGCTACACCTTC. This translates into CASSTGDHYGYTF.

This clonotype was recorded a few times. V is TRBV5-1 and J is TRBJ1-5; no reliable D call. Between the trimmed V and J ends, which lost 0 bases and 0 bases, there was a span of 7 bases. The CDR3 contains 15 residues. CDR1 is SGHRS, CDR2 YFSETQ, per germline. The CDR3, as DNA: TGCGCCAGCAGCTTGGACGTTAATAGCAATCAGCCCCAGCATTTT. Its translation is CASSLDVNSNQPQHF.

This clonotype was detected ten times or more. One junction end disagrees with the germline gene, perhaps due to a read error. V and J are TRBV20-1 and TRBJ2-5; the D is unclear. This CDR3 region has 14 residues. Looked up from germline, CDR1 is DFQATT and CDR2 is SNEGSKA (reference sequence). The CDR3 loop is CSARGGRQVETQYF. DNA for the CDR3: TGCAGTGCCAGAGGTGGCAGGCAAGTCGAGACCCAGTACTTC.

The table lists this clonotype with many counts. The chain employs TRBV12-5 and TRBJ2-1; 14 nucleotides agree with TRBD2. The CDR3 totals 15 residues. CDR1 and CDR2 from the germline V gene are LGHNT and FRNRAP. Trimming took 6 bases from V and 8 from J; bases not matched to a gene: 6. DNA of the CDR3: TGTGCTAGTGGCCCGGGACTAGCGGGGGACTATGAGCAGTTCTTC. This codes for CASGPGLAGDYEQFF. Full variable domain (outside the CDR3, taken from reference TRBV12-5 and TRBJ2-1): DARVTQTPRHKVTEMGQEVTMRCQPILGHNTVFWYRQTMMQGLELLAYFRNRAPLDDSGMPKDRFSAEMPDATLATLKIQPSEPRDSAVYFCASGPGLAGDYEQFFGPGTRLTVL.

This clonotype has ten or more counts. The rearrangement uses TRBV5-1 and TRBJ2-3; D not resolved. The germline CDR1 and CDR2 sequences are SGHRS and YFSETQ. V lost 2 bases to trimming and J lost 2 bases, with 9 bases between them. This CDR3 is built from 14 residues. CDR3 sequence (DNA): TGCGCCAGCAGCTTCGGCCAGTTCACAGATACGCAGTATTTT. Translating gives CASSFGQFTDTQYF.

The chain uses TRBV28 and TRBJ2-3, with D uncertain. The CDR3 extends over 12 amino acids. V was cut by 4 bases and J by 14 bases, with 16 bases left in between. Germline V gene sequence: CDR1 MDHEN, CDR2 SYDVKM. The CDR3 DNA follows: TGTGCCAGCAGTTACCGGACCTCAAGAGGGTATTTT. It codes for CASSYRTSRGYF.

The sample holds a few counts of this clonotype. The V and J genes are TRBV20-1 and TRBJ2-3; D gene unclear. Per germline, CDR1 DFQATT and CDR2 SNEGSKA (reference sequence). V was trimmed by 2 bases and J by 0 bases, leaving 6 bases between them. CDR3 size: 13 residues. CDR3 coding DNA: TGCAGTGCTAGAAGTGGGAGCACAGATACGCAGTATTTT. Translated, it gives CSARSGSTDTQYF.

This clonotype was seen once. The V and J genes are TRBV4-1 and TRBJ2-4; no reliable D call. The tail of the sequence fits TRBJ2-7 better, so the J call may be wrong. Per germline, CDR1 MGHRA and CDR2 YSYEKL. This CDR3 has 15 amino acids. CDR3 amino acids: CASSLLATEFYEQYF. CDR3 bases: TGCGCCAGCAGCCTCCTGGCCACTGAATTCTACGAGCAGTACTTC.

In its sample, this clonotype was seen a few times. This may come from a read error, since a much larger clone is one base off. This chain joins TRBV28 and TRBJ2-1; TRBD1 matches at 8 bases. J gave up 0 bases and V 6 bases, and 10 bases lay outside the gene matches. This CDR3 is 17 amino acids long. Germline V gene data show CDR1 as MDHEN and CDR2 as SYDVKM. The CDR3 reads CASSRQTGASSYNEQFF. The CDR3 DNA reads TGTGCCAGCAGCCGTCAGACAGGGGCCAGCTCCTACAATGAGCAGTTCTTC.

This rearrangement joins TRBV20-1 to TRBJ2-3, with 11 bases aligning to TRBD2. CDR1 is DFQATT, CDR2 SNEGSKA, per germline (reference sequence). The V segment lost 3 bases and the J segment 3 bases; nucleotides outside the gene matches: 5. This CDR3 has 15 residues. The CDR3 nucleotides read TGCAGTGCTAGGGCGGCTAGCGGGGGGACAGATACGCAGTATTTT. Its translation: CSARAASGGTDTQYF.

This clonotype was counted once. This chain connects TRBV10-3 to TRBJ1-1, with 9 bases matching TRBD1. CDR3 size: 16 residues. V lost 7 bases and J lost 6; bases outside the gene matches: 15. Germline V lookup: CDR1 ENHRY, CDR2 SYGVKD. In nucleotides, the CDR3 is TGTGCCATCAAAACACCCACGGACAGGGGTTCGTCTGAAGCTTTCTTT. It specifies CAIKTPTDRGSSEAFF.

This sequence joins TRBV21-1 and TRBJ2-5; TRBD1 was called by the table and not checked on the DNA. TRBV21-1 is a known pseudogene. This CDR3 has 14 amino acids. The CDR3 protein is CTSSIWGGPETQYF. CDR3 nucleotide sequence: TGTACCAGCAGCATTTGGGGGGGGCCGGAGACCCAGTACTTC.

This chain joins TRBV25-1 and TRBJ2-7, with a possible D match to TRBD1 (5 bases). Germline CDR1 reads MGHDK; CDR2 reads SYGVNS. This CDR3 spans 14 amino acids. Between the trimmed V and J ends, which lost 1 base and 7 bases, there was a span of 14 bases. CDR3 DNA sequence: TGTGCCAGCAGTGAATTAGGGGAATCAAAAGAGCAGTACTTC. Translated, it gives CASSELGESKEQYF.

This clonotype has at least ten counts. The V and J genes are TRBV10-3 and TRBJ2-3; no reliable D call. The V end was cut by 2 bases, the J end by 8 bases, with 5 bases between. The CDR3 runs to 11 residues. Germline V lookup: CDR1 ENHRY, CDR2 SYGVKD. CDR3 sequence (DNA): TGTGCCATCAGTGAGCCCCCTACGCAGTATTTT. Residues: CAISEPPTQYF.

This chain connects TRBV5-1 to TRBJ2-6; D is unresolved. The ends were cut back, 0 bases at V and 0 bases at J, with 10 bases in the middle. The CDR3 runs to 17 residues. CDR1 and CDR2 (germline): SGHRS, YFSETQ. CDR3 coding DNA: TGCGCCAGCAGCTTGGCCAGATCGTACTCTGGGGCCAACGTCCTGACTTTC. This translates into CASSLARSYSGANVLTF.

This clonotype was counted between two and nine times. This rearrangement joins TRBV2 to TRBJ1-5; 7 bases agree with TRBD1. With V trimmed by 0 bases and J by 4 bases, 6 bases remained unmatched. The CDR3 runs to 16 residues. Germline CDR1 is SNHLY and CDR2 is FYNNEI. The CDR3 spells CASSEALAGGNQPQHF. Here the CDR3 DNA reads TGTGCCAGCAGTGAAGCGCTGGCAGGGGGGAATCAGCCCCAGCATTTT.

The chain employs TRBV7-9 and TRBJ1-2; the match to TRBD1 covers 8 bases. The germline CDR1 and CDR2 sequences are SEHNR and FQNEAQ (reference sequence). With V trimmed by 5 bases and J by 3 bases, 11 bases remained unmatched. This CDR3 comprises 16 residues. Here the CDR3 reads CASSPRRTGLYYGYTF. The CDR3 DNA reads TGTGCCAGCAGCCCACGGAGGACAGGGTTGTACTATGGCTACACCTTC.

This clonotype was found once. V gene TRBV27 combines with J gene TRBJ2-7; TRBD2 is a possible D gene (6 bases). There are 15 residues in the CDR3. From germline, CDR1 is MNHEY and CDR2 SMNVEV (reference sequence). V was clipped by 2 bases and J by 4 bases, with 15 bases between them. The CDR3: CASSLIPGLLYEQYF. CDR3 nucleotides: TGTGCCAGCAGTTTAATCCCGGGACTCCTTTACGAGCAGTACTTC.

The chain recombines TRBV28 with TRBJ2-1, with D perhaps TRBD1 (7 bases). Germline CDR1 MDHEN, CDR2 SYDVKM. The V and J ends lost 8 bases and 0 bases respectively, with 14 bases between them. The CDR3 spans 15 residues. The CDR3 reads CASRRQGGSYNEQFF. As DNA, the CDR3 is TGTGCCAGCCGCCGTCAGGGGGGCTCCTACAATGAGCAGTTCTTC.